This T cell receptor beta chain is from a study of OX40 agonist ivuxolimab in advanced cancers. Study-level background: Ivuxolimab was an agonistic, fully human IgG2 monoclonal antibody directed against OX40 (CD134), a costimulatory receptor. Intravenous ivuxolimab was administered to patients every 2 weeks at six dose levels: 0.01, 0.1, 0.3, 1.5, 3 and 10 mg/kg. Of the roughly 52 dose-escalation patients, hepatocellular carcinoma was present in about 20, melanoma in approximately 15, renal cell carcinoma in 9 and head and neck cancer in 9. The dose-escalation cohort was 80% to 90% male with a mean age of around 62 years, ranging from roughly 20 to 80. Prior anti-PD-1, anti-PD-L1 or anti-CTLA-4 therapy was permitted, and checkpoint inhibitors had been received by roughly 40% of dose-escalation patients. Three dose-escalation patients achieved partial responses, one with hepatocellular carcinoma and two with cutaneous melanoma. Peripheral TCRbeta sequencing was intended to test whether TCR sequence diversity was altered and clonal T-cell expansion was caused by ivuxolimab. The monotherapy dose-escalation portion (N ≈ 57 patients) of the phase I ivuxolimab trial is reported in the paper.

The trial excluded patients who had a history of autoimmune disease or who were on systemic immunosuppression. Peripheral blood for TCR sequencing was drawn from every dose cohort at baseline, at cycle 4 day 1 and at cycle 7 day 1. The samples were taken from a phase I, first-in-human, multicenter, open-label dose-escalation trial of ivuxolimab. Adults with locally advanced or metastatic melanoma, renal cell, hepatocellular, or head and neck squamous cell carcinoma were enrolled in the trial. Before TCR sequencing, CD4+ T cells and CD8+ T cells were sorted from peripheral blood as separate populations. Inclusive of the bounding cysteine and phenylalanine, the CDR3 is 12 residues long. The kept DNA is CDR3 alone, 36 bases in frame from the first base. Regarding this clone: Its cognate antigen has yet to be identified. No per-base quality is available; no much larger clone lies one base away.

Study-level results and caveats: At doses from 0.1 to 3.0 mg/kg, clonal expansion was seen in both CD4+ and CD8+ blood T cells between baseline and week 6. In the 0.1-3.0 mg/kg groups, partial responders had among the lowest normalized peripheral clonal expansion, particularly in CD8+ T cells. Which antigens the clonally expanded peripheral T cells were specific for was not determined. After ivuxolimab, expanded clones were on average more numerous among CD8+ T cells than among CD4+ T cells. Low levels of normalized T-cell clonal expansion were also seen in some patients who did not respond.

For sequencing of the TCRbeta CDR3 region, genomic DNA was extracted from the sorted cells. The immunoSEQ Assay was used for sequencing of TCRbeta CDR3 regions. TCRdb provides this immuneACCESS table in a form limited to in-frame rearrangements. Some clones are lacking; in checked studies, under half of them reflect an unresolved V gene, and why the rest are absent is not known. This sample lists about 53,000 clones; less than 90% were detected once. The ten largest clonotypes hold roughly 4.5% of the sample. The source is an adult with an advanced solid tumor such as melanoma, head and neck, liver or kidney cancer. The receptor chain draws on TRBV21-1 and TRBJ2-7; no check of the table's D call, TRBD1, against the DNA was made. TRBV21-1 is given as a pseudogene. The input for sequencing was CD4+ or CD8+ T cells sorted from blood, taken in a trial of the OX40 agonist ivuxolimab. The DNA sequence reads TGTGCCAGCAGCCAAGGACAGGGCGAGCAGTACTTC. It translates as CASSQGQGEQYF.